Listed below are T cell receptor beta chains from one sample, sequenced in a study of T cells in Graves' hyperthyroidism and ophthalmopathy. Each CDR3 protein gets one entry after TCRdb re-called the multiplex PCR reads with MiXCR. Seen here are over 650,000 distinct CDR3 sequences, around 15% observed once, and the top ten hold around 8.1%. Material for sequencing was blood. Receptors were obtained from a man younger than 35 with Graves' hyperthyroidism. CDR3s include the opening cysteine and the closing phenylalanine or tryptophan. The order of the fields is V gene, clone size, D gene, J gene, CDR3 protein, CDR3 DNA. A D gene is named only where the DNA matches it firmly. Rows may omit the clone size; those that give it use once, few, many or a size class.

V gene: TRBV15
clone size: -
D gene: TRBD1
J gene: TRBJ1-4
CDR3 protein: CATSWENRGRGKLFF
CDR3 DNA: TGTGCCACCAGCTGGGAGAATAGGGGGCGCGGAAAACTGTTTTTT

V gene: TRBV7-9
clone size: -
D gene: -
J gene: TRBJ1-1
CDR3 protein: CATDGTEAFF
CDR3 DNA: TGTGCCACAGACGGGACTGAAGCTTTCTTT

V gene: TRBV12-3/TRBV12-4
clone size: many
D gene: TRBD1
J gene: TRBJ2-7
CDR3 protein: CASSLWDSYEQYF
CDR3 DNA: TGTGCCAGCAGTCTCTGGGACAGCTACGAGCAGTACTTC

V gene: TRBV12-3/TRBV12-4
clone size: many
D gene: TRBD2
J gene: TRBJ2-7
CDR3 protein: CASTLGLADYEQYF
CDR3 DNA: TGTGCCAGCACCTTGGGACTAGCGGATTACGAGCAGTACTTC

V gene: TRBV7-9
clone size: few
D gene: TRBD2
J gene: TRBJ2-7
CDR3 protein: CASRPGTINYEQYF
CDR3 DNA: TGTGCCAGCAGGCCCGGGACTATAAACTACGAGCAGTACTTC

V gene: TRBV3-1
clone size: many
D gene: TRBD2
J gene: TRBJ2-5
CDR3 protein: CASSLRGSGTRETQYF
CDR3 DNA: TGTGCCAGCAGCCTCCGGGGTAGCGGGACTCGGGAGACCCAGTACTTC

V gene: TRBV27
clone size: many
D gene: -
J gene: TRBJ1-2
CDR3 protein: CASNPRGEIPNYGYTF
CDR3 DNA: TGTGCCAGCAATCCCAGAGGGGAAATCCCTAACTATGGCTACACCTTC

V gene: TRBV29-1
clone size: -
D gene: -
J gene: TRBJ2-1
CDR3 protein: CSVDGGARNEQFF
CDR3 DNA: TGCAGCGTTGATGGGGGGGCGCGGAATGAGCAGTTCTTC

V gene: TRBV2
clone size: many
D gene: -
J gene: TRBJ2-1
CDR3 protein: CASGREIHNEQFF
CDR3 DNA: TGTGCCAGCGGCCGGGAAATCCACAATGAGCAGTTCTTC

V gene: TRBV2
clone size: -
D gene: -
J gene: TRBJ2-5
CDR3 protein: CASSDDRSQETQYF
CDR3 DNA: TGTGCCAGCAGTGATGACAGGAGCCAAGAGACCCAGTACTTC

V gene: TRBV29-1
clone size: few
D gene: -
J gene: TRBJ1-2
CDR3 protein: CSAPGGGGGYTF
CDR3 DNA: TGCAGCGCACCAGGAGGAGGGGGTGGCTACACCTTC

V gene: TRBV5-1
clone size: few
D gene: -
J gene: TRBJ1-4
CDR3 protein: CASSSASAGTNEKLFF
CDR3 DNA: TGCGCCAGCAGCTCGGCATCAGCCGGAACTAATGAAAAACTGTTTTTT

V gene: TRBV12-3/TRBV12-4
clone size: many
D gene: TRBD1
J gene: TRBJ2-3
CDR3 protein: CASSPDSGGGTQYF
CDR3 DNA: TGTGCCAGCAGTCCAGACTCAGGGGGCGGTACGCAGTATTTT

V gene: TRBV6-1
clone size: few
D gene: -
J gene: TRBJ1-2
CDR3 protein: CASSDKVGLNYGYTF
CDR3 DNA: TGTGCCAGCAGTGATAAGGTCGGGCTTAACTATGGCTACACCTTC

V gene: TRBV4-1
clone size: -
D gene: -
J gene: TRBJ2-7
CDR3 protein: CASSQALVGGGRKYEQYF
CDR3 DNA: TGCGCCAGCAGCCAAGCGCTAGTAGGTGGGGGGCGCAAGTACGAGCAGTACTTC

V gene: TRBV20-1
clone size: -
D gene: -
J gene: TRBJ2-7
CDR3 protein: CSARDGQATYEQYF
CDR3 DNA: TGCAGTGCTAGAGATGGGCAGGCAACCTACGAGCAGTACTTC

V gene: TRBV6-5
clone size: -
D gene: -
J gene: TRBJ2-1
CDR3 protein: CASSYSNRERVRGRFF
CDR3 DNA: TGTGCCAGCAGTTACTCGAACCGGGAGCGGGTGAGGGGGCGGTTCTTC

V gene: TRBV5-1
clone size: -
D gene: TRBD2
J gene: TRBJ2-3
CDR3 protein: CASGSPSGLRTDTQYF
CDR3 DNA: TGCGCCAGCGGCTCACCTAGCGGTCTTCGCACAGATACGCAGTATTTT

V gene: TRBV5-6
clone size: few
D gene: TRBD1
J gene: TRBJ2-1
CDR3 protein: CASSLDRGLTYNEQFF
CDR3 DNA: TGTGCCAGCAGTTTGGACAGGGGGCTTACCTACAATGAGCAGTTCTTC

V gene: TRBV12-3/TRBV12-4
clone size: many
D gene: TRBD1
J gene: TRBJ1-1
CDR3 protein: CASRPTGGGTEAFF
CDR3 DNA: TGTGCCAGCAGGCCGACAGGGGGAGGCACTGAAGCTTTCTTT

V gene: TRBV6-1
clone size: -
D gene: -
J gene: TRBJ1-5
CDR3 protein: CASSRRDPHHPQHF
CDR3 DNA: TGTGCCAGCAGTCGGAGGGACCCGCATCACCCCCAGCATTTT

V gene: TRBV12-3/TRBV12-4
clone size: many
D gene: -
J gene: TRBJ1-2
CDR3 protein: CASSLDIYYGYTF
CDR3 DNA: TGTGCCAGCAGTTTGGACATTTACTATGGCTACACCTTC

V gene: TRBV10-3
clone size: few
D gene: TRBD1
J gene: TRBJ2-7
CDR3 protein: CAISDRDRDTYEQYF
CDR3 DNA: TGTGCCATCAGTGACCGGGACAGGGATACCTACGAGCAGTACTTC

V gene: TRBV7-9
clone size: few
D gene: -
J gene: TRBJ1-2
CDR3 protein: CASSYRRDGYTF
CDR3 DNA: TGTGCCAGCAGCTACCGCAGGGATGGCTACACCTTC

V gene: TRBV5-4
clone size: few
D gene: TRBD1
J gene: TRBJ2-7
CDR3 protein: CASSLLGQGSFEQYF
CDR3 DNA: TGTGCCAGCAGCCTTCTGGGACAGGGATCCTTCGAGCAGTACTTC

V gene: TRBV11-3
clone size: few
D gene: TRBD2
J gene: TRBJ2-1
CDR3 protein: CASSLTDSGRVYNEQFF
CDR3 DNA: TGCGCCAGCAGCTTGACCGATAGCGGGAGGGTCTACAATGAGCAGTTCTTC

V gene: TRBV29-1
clone size: few
D gene: -
J gene: TRBJ2-7
CDR3 protein: CSVESYSEQYF
CDR3 DNA: TGCAGCGTTGAAAGTTATTCCGAGCAGTACTTC

V gene: TRBV7-6
clone size: many
D gene: -
J gene: TRBJ1-1
CDR3 protein: CASSLALGDWGNTEAFF
CDR3 DNA: TGTGCCAGCAGCTTAGCCCTGGGGGATTGGGGGAACACTGAAGCTTTCTTT

V gene: TRBV6-1
clone size: few
D gene: TRBD2
J gene: TRBJ2-1
CDR3 protein: CASMGGFRPAVYNEQFF
CDR3 DNA: TGTGCCAGCATGGGGGGGTTCCGGCCAGCGGTATACAATGAGCAGTTCTTC

V gene: TRBV7-3
clone size: once
D gene: TRBD2
J gene: TRBJ2-2
CDR3 protein: CASSWASGSVGELFF
CDR3 DNA: TGTGCCAGCAGCTGGGCTAGCGGGAGTGTCGGGGAGCTGTTTTTT

V gene: TRBV4-3
clone size: -
D gene: TRBD2
J gene: TRBJ2-1
CDR3 protein: CASSQAPGLAGSSYNEQFF
CDR3 DNA: TGCGCCAGCAGCCAAGCACCGGGACTAGCGGGTAGCTCCTACAATGAGCAGTTCTTC

V gene: TRBV19
clone size: -
D gene: -
J gene: TRBJ1-5
CDR3 protein: CASHGQFSNQPQHF
CDR3 DNA: TGTGCCAGTCACGGACAGTTCAGCAATCAGCCCCAGCATTTT

V gene: TRBV20-1
clone size: few
D gene: -
J gene: TRBJ1-1
CDR3 protein: CSARHPGTLEAFF
CDR3 DNA: TGCAGTGCTAGACACCCGGGGACCCTTGAAGCTTTCTTT

V gene: TRBV7-9
clone size: few
D gene: -
J gene: TRBJ2-2
CDR3 protein: CASSLLEFNTGELFF
CDR3 DNA: TGTGCCAGCAGCTTACTCGAGTTTAACACCGGGGAGCTGTTTTTT

V gene: TRBV11-2
clone size: many
D gene: -
J gene: TRBJ2-1
CDR3 protein: CASSVLLQSSYNEQFF
CDR3 DNA: TGTGCCAGCAGCGTACTACTTCAAAGCTCCTACAATGAGCAGTTCTTC

V gene: TRBV12-3/TRBV12-4
clone size: many
D gene: TRBD2
J gene: TRBJ2-1
CDR3 protein: CASRGLAGGPIYNEQFF
CDR3 DNA: TGTGCCAGCAGGGGACTAGCGGGAGGGCCGATCTACAATGAGCAGTTCTTC

V gene: TRBV6-1
clone size: few
D gene: -
J gene: TRBJ2-7
CDR3 protein: CASSPNLAQSSYEQYF
CDR3 DNA: TGTGCCAGCAGTCCGAACCTAGCGCAAAGCTCCTACGAGCAGTACTTC

V gene: TRBV24-1
clone size: many
D gene: -
J gene: TRBJ2-6
CDR3 protein: CATAGHPSSGANVLTF
CDR3 DNA: TGTGCCACCGCGGGACACCCGAGCTCTGGGGCCAACGTCCTGACTTTC

V gene: TRBV27
clone size: many
D gene: -
J gene: TRBJ2-7
CDR3 protein: CASSIDKPQGSEQYF
CDR3 DNA: TGTGCCAGCAGTATAGACAAGCCCCAGGGTTCGGAGCAGTACTTC

V gene: TRBV20-1
clone size: few
D gene: -
J gene: TRBJ2-4
CDR3 protein: CSARGVRVAKNIQYF
CDR3 DNA: TGCAGTGCTAGGGGGGTCAGGGTGGCCAAAAACATTCAGTACTTC

V gene: TRBV7-8
clone size: many
D gene: TRBD2
J gene: TRBJ2-7
CDR3 protein: CASSTTSGSLDEQYF
CDR3 DNA: TGTGCCAGCAGCACTACTAGCGGGAGTTTAGACGAGCAGTACTTC

V gene: TRBV20-1
clone size: -
D gene: -
J gene: TRBJ2-3
CDR3 protein: CSAGLVDTQYF
CDR3 DNA: TGCAGTGCTGGGCTGGTAGATACGCAGTATTTT

V gene: TRBV29-1
clone size: -
D gene: -
J gene: TRBJ2-1
CDR3 protein: CSVSGLANGQFF
CDR3 DNA: TGCAGCGTGTCGGGACTGGCTAATGGGCAGTTCTTC

V gene: TRBV5-5
clone size: -
D gene: -
J gene: TRBJ2-1
CDR3 protein: CASSPDGQGLNEQFF
CDR3 DNA: TGTGCCAGCAGCCCCGACGGGCAGGGTCTCAATGAGCAGTTCTTC

V gene: TRBV29-1
clone size: once
D gene: TRBD1
J gene: TRBJ1-4
CDR3 protein: CSVEAGDTGGAEKLFF
CDR3 DNA: TGCAGCGTTGAAGCGGGGGACACAGGGGGCGCGGAAAAACTGTTTTTT

V gene: TRBV28
clone size: many
D gene: TRBD2
J gene: TRBJ2-7
CDR3 protein: CASSLSGREYEQYF
CDR3 DNA: TGTGCCAGCAGTTTAAGCGGGAGGGAATACGAGCAGTACTTC